The 10 T cell receptor beta chains presented below share a single source sample, sequenced in a study of blood T cell repertoires in COVID-19. The method was immunoSEQ multiplex PCR; TCRdb's version includes in-frame clones alone and lacks a portion of them. Among roughly 150,000 clones listed, under 85% were seen once. The sequencing sample was made of peripheral blood. These receptors all stem from a man aged 70 or older who had recovered from COVID-19.

The chain combines TRBV5-1 with TRBJ2-3; no definite D call. V dropped 0 bases and J dropped 2 bases, with 10 bases sitting between them. The CDR3 spans 15 residues. CDR1 is SGHRS and CDR2 is YFSETQ in the germline V gene. The CDR3 DNA reads as TGCGCCAGCAGCTTGGCCCTAAGTAACACAGATACGCAGTATTTT. Its protein is CASSLALSNTDTQYF.

The chain is built from TRBV11-2 and TRBJ2-3, with 7 bases aligning to TRBD1. The V gene end was trimmed by 7 bases and the J gene end by 6 bases; junction bases not matched to a gene: 7. Germline V lookup: CDR1 SGHAT, CDR2 FQNNGV. This CDR3 has 13 residues. CDR3 nucleotide sequence: TGTGCCAGCACCCTCCGCAGGGGGGATACGCAGTATTTT. It translates to CASTLRRGDTQYF. The full variable domain, with the rest looked up from reference TRBV11-2 and TRBJ2-3, is EAGVAQSPRYKIIEKRQSVAFWCNPISGHATLYWYQQILGQGPKLLIQFQNNGVVDDSQLPKDRFSAERLKGVDSTLKIQPAKLEDSAVYLCASTLRRGDTQYFGPGTRLTVL.

This clone was recorded a few times. This rearrangement joins TRBV7-9 to TRBJ1-1, with a possible D match to TRBD1 (6 bases). Germline lookup yields CDR1 SEHNR and CDR2 FQNEAQ (reference sequence). CDR3 size: 14 residues. Trimming took off 8 bases at V and 6 bases at J, with 19 bases between the two ends. CDR3 sequence (DNA): TGTGCCAGCGCCGGGGGGGCACTCGAACCTGAAGCTTTCTTT. This codes for CASAGGALEPEAFF.

J is TRBJ2-2 and V is TRBV6-2 or TRBV6-3; 13 bases are a match to TRBD2. This CDR3 contains 16 residues. Germline V CDR1 and CDR2: MNHEY, SVGEGT. V was clipped by 2 bases and J by 5 bases; unmatched bases: 2. CDR3 region: CASSYGTSGDTGELFF. The CDR3 DNA follows: TGTGCCAGCAGTTACGGGACTAGCGGGGATACCGGGGAGCTGTTTTTT.

The chain employs TRBV7-2 and TRBJ2-1, with 8 bases aligning to TRBD2. Germline trimming cut 1 base from V and 6 bases from J; bases unmatched to any gene: 8. Germline CDR1 reads SGHTA; CDR2 reads FQGNSA. CDR3 length: 16 amino acids. CDR3 sequence: CASSLEPGGPLNEQFF. The CDR3 nucleotides are TGTGCCAGCAGCTTAGAACCGGGAGGGCCTCTCAATGAGCAGTTCTTC.

This clone occurred once. This chain links TRBV5-4 with TRBJ1-2, with D perhaps matching TRBD1 (5 bases). This CDR3 is 13 amino acids long. Trimming cost V 0 bases and J 4 bases, with 7 bases left between them. Germline-derived CDR1 and CDR2 are SGHNT and YYREEE (reference sequence). The CDR3 protein is CASSLEGAYGYTF. The CDR3 DNA reads as TGTGCCAGCAGCTTGGAAGGGGCCTATGGCTACACCTTC.

The rearrangement links TRBV3-1 (or the pseudogene TRBV3-2) to TRBJ2-1; D remains unclear. This CDR3 is 17 amino acids long. The germline V gene encodes CDR1 LGHDT and CDR2 YNNKEL (reference sequence). V was shortened by 4 bases and J by 0 bases, with 16 bases between the two germline ends. CDR3 sequence (DNA): TGTGCCAGCAGCCCCCTCTATTTGTCAGGCTCCTACAATGAGCAGTTCTTC. Translated: CASSPLYLSGSYNEQFF.

This clone was found a few times. The V call is TRBV10-3, the J call TRBJ2-7; maybe TRBD2 (5 bases). Germline V gene lookup returns CDR1 ENHRY and CDR2 SYGVKD. The CDR3 totals 12 residues. Trimming pared 2 bases from V and 7 bases from J, leaving 9 bases between. The CDR3 DNA reads as TGTGCCATCAGTGAGGTCGGGGAAGAGCAGTACTTC. Translated, it gives CAISEVGEEQYF.

This chain uses TRBV13 with TRBJ1-4; the match to TRBD1 covers 10 bases. This CDR3 has 15 amino acids. J lost 6 bases, V lost 0 bases, and 1 base had no gene match. Germline V gene data show CDR1 as PRHDT and CDR2 as FYEKMQ (reference sequence). The CDR3 protein is CASSLGGTGDEKLFF. The CDR3 DNA follows: TGTGCCAGCAGCTTAGGGGGGACAGGGGATGAAAAACTGTTTTTT.

The chain has TRBV4-2 and TRBJ2-3; 12 bases map to TRBD2. J gave up 0 bases and V 2 bases, and 6 bases lay outside the gene matches. The CDR3 totals 18 residues. Germline CDR1 and CDR2: LGHNA and YNFKEQ. In DNA form, the CDR3 reads TGTGCCAGCAGCCAAAGCCTAGCGGGAGGGCCAAGCACAGATACGCAGTATTTT. It encodes CASSQSLAGGPSTDTQYF.